This TCR beta chain was documented in a study of shared clonotypes between healthy human individuals. Findings and limits, study-wide: Naive subsets usually exceeded memory subsets in estimated richness.

Germline V gene data show CDR1 as SGHTA and CDR2 as FQGNSA. V gave up 0 bases and J gave up 8 bases, with 11 bases separating them. This CDR3 has 14 amino acids. The protocol was immunoSEQ multiplex PCR, while the TCRdb copy is restricted to in-frame clones and leaves out a portion. The data hold about 2 million clones, with 85% to 95% observed a single time. As concerns this clone: Its antigen is as yet unknown.

The chain couples TRBV7-2 to TRBJ2-1; no clear D. Sequenced input: naive CD4+ T cells sorted from blood. Regarding subset: CD45RA+ positively selected. The receptor comes from a young man in good health. Here the CDR3 reads CASSLASLGDEQFF. The CDR3 DNA follows: TGTGCCAGCAGCTTAGCCTCGCTTGGGGATGAGCAGTTCTTC.